A single sample is the source of the 30 T cell receptor beta chains below, sequenced in a study of blood T cell repertoires in COVID-19. TCRdb's table, derived via immunoSEQ multiplex PCR, lists solely in-frame clones and lacks some. The sample lists 70,000 to 85,000 clones; over 70% were seen once. What was sequenced was peripheral blood. These receptors were collected from an elderly man with active or convalescent COVID-19.

The chain carries TRBV10-3 and TRBJ1-5, with 7 bases matching TRBD1. The CDR3 sequence is 14 residues long. Per the germline V gene, CDR1 is ENHRY and CDR2 is SYGVKD. Trimming cost V 6 bases and J 2 bases; bases outside gene matches: 4. The CDR3 bases are TGTGCCATCAGACAGGGGTTGGGCAATCAGCCCCAGCATTTT. This sequence encodes CAIRQGLGNQPQHF.

V usage is TRBV6-2 or TRBV6-3 and J usage is TRBJ2-7; 7 nucleotides match TRBD2. The junction had 12 bases not matched to a gene; V was cut back by 6 bases and J by 1 base. CDR3 length equals 16 residues. The germline gives CDR1 MNHEY, CDR2 SVGEGT. The CDR3 DNA follows: TGTGCCAGCAGCCCTAGTGGGGCGGGAGCGTCCTACGAGCAGTACTTC. Translating gives CASSPSGAGASYEQYF.

This clone was seen only once. This chain joins TRBV11-2 and TRBJ2-7; the D gene is possibly TRBD2 (6 bases). The CDR3 is 14 residues long. Germline CDR1 is SGHAT and CDR2 is FQNNGV. V lost 0 bases and J 2 bases, leaving 8 bases between the germline ends. The CDR3 region is CASSLERLAYEQYF. Written as DNA, the CDR3 is TGTGCCAGCAGCTTAGAGAGACTAGCCTACGAGCAGTACTTC.

This clone was seen only a few times. The V call is TRBV18, the J call TRBJ1-4; D is possibly TRBD1 (6 bases). Deletions cut 2 bases from V and 4 bases from J, with 20 bases between. The CDR3 contains 18 residues. The V gene's germline CDR1 is KGHSH and CDR2 LQKENI. The CDR3, as DNA: TGTGCCAGCTCACCATCCCTCCTCCAAAACAGGGATAATGAAAAACTGTTTTTT. Protein: CASSPSLLQNRDNEKLFF. The entire variable domain, with the rest obtained from reference TRBV18 and TRBJ1-4, is as follows: NAGVMQNPRHLVRRRGQEARLRCSPMKGHSHVYWYRQLPEEGLKFMVYLQKENIIDESGMPKERFSAEFPKEGPSILRIQQVVRGDSAAYFCASSPSLLQNRDNEKLFFGSGTQLSVL.

This clone has just one count. The CDR3 region has the DNA TGTGCCAGCAGTGAAGGACAGAGCACAGATACGCAGTATTTT. Amino acids: CASSEGQSTDTQYF. V is TRBV2 and J is TRBJ2-3; weak D call: TRBD1 (5 bases). The germline V and J ends were trimmed by 1 base and 0 bases, with 5 bases remaining between them. The germline CDR1 and CDR2 sequences are SNHLY and FYNNEI. This CDR3 is 14 amino acids long.

This chain links TRBV4-3 with TRBJ2-5; TRBD2 aligns across 7 bases. V trimming: 2 bases; J trimming: 2 bases; junction bases outside the gene matches: 5. CDR3 length equals 15 residues. Germline lookup yields CDR1 LGHNA and CDR2 YSLEER. The chain's CDR3 is CASSQSGAGQETQYF. CDR3 DNA sequence: TGCGCCAGCAGCCAAAGTGGAGCGGGACAAGAGACCCAGTACTTC.

V is TRBV5-4 and J is TRBJ2-1; 15 bases are shared with TRBD2. Losses at the gene ends were 3 bases for V and 6 bases for J; bases not matched to a gene: 10. CDR3 length equals 18 residues. Germline CDR1 SGHNT, CDR2 YYREEE (reference sequence). The CDR3 loop reads CASSSPGLAGGSPNEQFF. CDR3 coding DNA: TGTGCCAGCAGCTCCCCGGGACTAGCGGGAGGATCCCCCAATGAGCAGTTCTTC.

A single count supports this clone. The V call is TRBV19, the J call TRBJ1-5, with TRBD1 matching 7 bases. CDR3 length equals 17 residues. Germline V gene sequence: CDR1 LNHDA, CDR2 SQIVND (reference sequence). Germline trimming cut 3 bases from V and 7 bases from J; bases unmatched to any gene: 15. CDR3 nucleotide sequence: TGTGCCAGTAGTATGCCGACCCCTAGGGACAGCGGGCAGCCCCAGCATTTT. It yields the protein CASSMPTPRDSGQPQHF.

The V and J genes are TRBV28 and TRBJ1-3; no reliable D call. This CDR3 is built from 16 residues. V shed 6 bases and J shed 8 bases, with 23 bases lying between them. The germline V gene encodes CDR1 MDHEN and CDR2 SYDVKM. The CDR3 sequence is CASSSTAVEDEDTIYF. In nucleotides, the CDR3 is TGTGCCAGCAGCTCGACGGCAGTGGAGGATGAGGACACCATATATTTT.

The gene calls are TRBV9 and TRBJ1-4; a possible D gene is TRBD1 (6 bases). CDR3 length equals 16 residues. The V gene's germline CDR1 is SGDLS and CDR2 YYNGEE. V was cut by 4 bases and J by 4 bases, with 17 bases left in between. Written as DNA, the CDR3 is TGTGCCAGCAGCCAAGGAAGGGGGACCTTTAATGAAAAACTGTTTTTT. It encodes CASSQGRGTFNEKLFF.

The chain uses TRBV7-2 and TRBJ2-4, with 10 nucleotides matching TRBD2. V shed 1 base, J shed 2 bases, and the junction held 8 bases outside the gene matches. The germline V gene encodes CDR1 SGHTA and CDR2 FQGNSA. The CDR3 is made up of 18 amino acids. CDR3: CASSLVPTAGGPKNIQYF. In nucleotides, the CDR3 is TGTGCCAGCAGCTTAGTCCCTACAGCGGGAGGGCCCAAAAACATTCAGTACTTC.

V is TRBV7-7 and J is TRBJ2-1, with 7 nucleotides matching TRBD2. Germline CDR1 reads SSHAT; CDR2 reads FNYEAQ (reference sequence). The V gene end was trimmed by 1 base and the J gene end by 0 bases; junction bases not matched to a gene: 6. The CDR3 totals 17 residues. For the CDR3, the DNA is TGTGCCAGCAGCTTAGAGGGGCTAGCGGCCTCCTACAATGAGCAGTTCTTC. Translated, it gives CASSLEGLAASYNEQFF.

CDR3 region: CASSYRDSGGYGYTF. In DNA form, the CDR3 reads TGTGCCAGCAGCTACCGGGACAGCGGCGGCTATGGCTACACCTTC. The chain carries TRBV5-6 and TRBJ1-2; 7 bases fit TRBD1. Germline V lookup: CDR1 SGHDT, CDR2 YYEEEE. This CDR3 comprises 15 residues. Trimming removed 3 bases from V and 4 bases from J; junction bases left unmatched: 9.

The rearrangement uses TRBV6-2 or TRBV6-3 and TRBJ1-1; no reliable D call. The CDR3 contains 16 residues. Trimming removed 4 bases at V and 6 bases at J, with 21 bases between. Germline lookup yields CDR1 MNHEY and CDR2 SVGEGT. The CDR3 nucleotides read TGTGCCAGCAGTTGCCAAACCGGACGGGAGTGCGCTGAAGCTTTCTTT. Residues: CASSCQTGRECAEAFF.

The V and J genes are TRBV29-1 and TRBJ1-5, with 9 bases that match TRBD1. The V gene's germline CDR1 is SQVTM and CDR2 ANQGSEA. There are 14 residues in the CDR3. The ends lost 6 bases at V and 3 bases at J; junction bases unmatched: 6. The CDR3 sequence: CSVSGTGNNQPQHF. The CDR3 DNA sequence: TGCAGCGTAAGTGGGACAGGGAACAATCAGCCCCAGCATTTT.

The CDR3 DNA is TGCGCCAGCAGCTACCGGCTCCGGGGCAATGAGCAGTTCTTC. The encoded protein is CASSYRLRGNEQFF. J is TRBJ2-1 and V is TRBV5-1; D might be TRBD2 (5 bases). The germline CDR1 and CDR2 sequences are SGHRS and YFSETQ. This CDR3 is 14 amino acids long. Trimming removed 3 bases from V and 6 bases from J, with 13 bases in between.

This sequence joins TRBV30 and TRBJ1-4, with TRBD1 as a possible D gene (5 bases). In germline, CDR1 is GTSNPN, CDR2 SVGIG (reference sequence). Trimming took 3 bases from V and 3 from J, leaving 8 bases between them. The CDR3 extends over 13 amino acids. CDR3 in amino acids: CAWSYRPNEKLFF. CDR3 nucleotides: TGTGCCTGGAGCTACAGGCCTAATGAAAAACTGTTTTTT.

This chain joins TRBV3-1 (or the pseudogene TRBV3-2) and TRBJ1-2; no reliable D call. CDR3 length: 14 amino acids. The germline V and J ends were trimmed by 0 bases and 8 bases, with 13 bases remaining between them. CDR1 is LGHDT, CDR2 YNNKEL, per germline (reference sequence). CDR3 in amino acids: CASSQESTVLGYTF. As DNA, the CDR3 is TGTGCCAGCAGCCAAGAGTCTACAGTATTAGGCTACACCTTC.

V gene TRBV28 combines with J gene TRBJ2-3; 11 bases are a match to TRBD2. V lost 7 bases, J lost 6 bases, and 15 bases stayed unmatched. The CDR3 runs 17 residues. Per the germline V gene, CDR1 is MDHEN and CDR2 is SYDVKM. In DNA form, the CDR3 reads TGTGCCAGCATAGCGGGAGGGCCGTTCTTAGGGTCGGATACGCAGTATTTT. Translating gives CASIAGGPFLGSDTQYF.

The rearrangement uses TRBV11-2 and TRBJ2-6, with TRBD1 identical over 8 bases. This CDR3 comprises 19 residues. Trimming at V came to 3 bases and at J to 0 bases, leaving 10 bases not matched to a gene. Germline loops: CDR1 SGHAT, CDR2 FQNNGV. CDR3 DNA: TGTGCCAGCAGCTTGCAGTTGGGACAGGATTTCTCTGGGGCCAACGTCCTGACTTTC. Translation: CASSLQLGQDFSGANVLTF.

The gene calls are TRBV9 and TRBJ2-7; 8 nucleotides match TRBD2. J lost 9 bases, V lost 4 bases, and 12 bases had no gene match. The CDR3 runs to 14 residues. CDR1 is SGDLS, CDR2 YYNGEE, per germline. CDR3 DNA: TGTGCCAGCAGCTTAAGCGGGGGTGCCAATGTGCAGTACTTC. It encodes CASSLSGGANVQYF.

This rearrangement joins TRBV27 to TRBJ1-1; D is undetermined. CDR3 length: 13 amino acids. V was cut by 5 bases and J by 4 bases, with 11 bases left in between. Germline V gene sequence: CDR1 MNHEY, CDR2 SMNVEV (reference sequence). The CDR3: CASSSRFGTEAFF. CDR3 sequence (DNA): TGTGCCAGCAGTAGCAGGTTCGGCACTGAAGCTTTCTTT.

The chain is built from TRBV12-3 or TRBV12-4 and TRBJ1-2, with D possibly being TRBD1 (5 bases). Trimming pared 5 bases from V and 13 bases from J, leaving 20 bases between. The CDR3 contains 13 residues. In DNA form, the CDR3 reads TGTGCCAGCAGTCCAGGAGTGGGGGGAACCCCCACCTTC. It encodes CASSPGVGGTPTF.

This sequence joins TRBV6-5 and TRBJ2-1, with D possibly matching TRBD2 (5 bases). This CDR3 has 15 amino acids. Germline values: CDR1 MNHEY, CDR2 SVGAGI. Trimming pared 6 bases from V and 9 bases from J, leaving 21 bases between. CDR3 bases: TGTGCCAGCAGCCGCCCCCCCGCGCTAGCTATTGAGCAGTTCTTC. Its translation: CASSRPPALAIEQFF.

The rearrangement links TRBV30 to TRBJ2-3, with 8 bases identical to TRBD2. Germline V gene data show CDR1 as GTSNPN and CDR2 as SVGIG (reference sequence). The J segment lost 6 bases and the V segment lost 5 bases, leaving 16 bases of the junction unmatched. The CDR3 is made up of 16 amino acids. CDR3 amino acids: CAWSEGLAGSGDTQYF. CDR3 bases: TGTGCCTGGTCAGAGGGATTAGCGGGGTCCGGGGATACGCAGTATTTT.

V usage is TRBV11-2 and J usage is TRBJ1-3, with 7 bases aligning to TRBD1. This CDR3 region has 13 residues. The germline V gene has CDR1 SGHAT and CDR2 FQNNGV. V shed 4 bases, J shed 4 bases, and the junction held 1 base outside the gene matches. The CDR3 sequence: CASSSGQGNTIYF. The CDR3 DNA sequence: TGTGCCAGCAGCTCGGGACAGGGAAACACCATATATTTT. Complete variable domain (other parts from reference TRBV11-2 and TRBJ1-3): EAGVAQSPRYKIIEKRQSVAFWCNPISGHATLYWYQQILGQGPKLLIQFQNNGVVDDSQLPKDRFSAERLKGVDSTLKIQPAKLEDSAVYLCASSSGQGNTIYFGEGSWLTVV.

This rearrangement joins TRBV5-6 to TRBJ1-6, with D unresolved. The CDR3 length is 16 residues. Per germline, CDR1 SGHDT and CDR2 YYEEEE. V was cut by 5 bases and J by 0 bases, with 12 bases left in between. Here the CDR3 DNA reads TGTGCCAGCAGAAGCACACGGAGCTCCTATAATTCACCCCTCCACTTT. Its translation: CASRSTRSSYNSPLHF.

The gene calls are TRBV19 and TRBJ2-1; 10 bases are a match to TRBD2. This CDR3 contains 16 residues. V shed 5 bases and J 6 bases; nucleotides not matched to a gene: 10. CDR1 and CDR2 from the germline V gene are LNHDA and SQIVND (reference sequence). CDR3 residues: CASSLRTSGQTNEQFF. CDR3 DNA sequence: TGTGCCAGTAGTCTGAGGACTAGCGGCCAAACCAATGAGCAGTTCTTC.

CDR3 region: CAWSTGLAGTGELFF. In nucleotides, the CDR3 is TGTGCCTGGAGTACTGGACTAGCTGGCACCGGGGAGCTGTTTTTT. V gene TRBV30 combines with J gene TRBJ2-2; 8 nucleotides agree with TRBD2. CDR1 and CDR2 from the germline V gene are GTSNPN and SVGIG (reference sequence). This CDR3 has 15 amino acids. V lost 2 bases, J lost 4 bases, and 6 bases stayed unmatched.

V and J are TRBV10-3 and TRBJ1-4, with TRBD1 matching 8 bases. CDR1 ENHRY and CDR2 SYGVKD come from the germline V gene. The CDR3 contains 14 residues. The junction had 5 bases not matched to a gene; V was cut back by 6 bases and J by 5 bases. CDR3: CAIRSQGVNEKLFF. The DNA of the CDR3 is TGTGCCATCAGGTCACAGGGGGTGAATGAAAAACTGTTTTTT.